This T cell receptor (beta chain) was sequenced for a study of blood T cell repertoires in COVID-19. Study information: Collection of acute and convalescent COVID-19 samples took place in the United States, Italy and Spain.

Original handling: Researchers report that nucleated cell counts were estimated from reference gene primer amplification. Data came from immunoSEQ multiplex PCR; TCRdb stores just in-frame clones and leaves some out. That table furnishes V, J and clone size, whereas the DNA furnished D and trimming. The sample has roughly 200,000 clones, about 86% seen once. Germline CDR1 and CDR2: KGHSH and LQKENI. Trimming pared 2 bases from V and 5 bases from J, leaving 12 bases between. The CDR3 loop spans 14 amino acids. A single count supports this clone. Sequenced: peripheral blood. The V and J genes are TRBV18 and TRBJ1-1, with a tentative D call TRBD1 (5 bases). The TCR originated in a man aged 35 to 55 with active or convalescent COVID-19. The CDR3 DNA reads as TGTGCCAGCTCACCAGTCAGGGCGGAAACTGAAGCTTTCTTT. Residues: CASSPVRAETEAFF.